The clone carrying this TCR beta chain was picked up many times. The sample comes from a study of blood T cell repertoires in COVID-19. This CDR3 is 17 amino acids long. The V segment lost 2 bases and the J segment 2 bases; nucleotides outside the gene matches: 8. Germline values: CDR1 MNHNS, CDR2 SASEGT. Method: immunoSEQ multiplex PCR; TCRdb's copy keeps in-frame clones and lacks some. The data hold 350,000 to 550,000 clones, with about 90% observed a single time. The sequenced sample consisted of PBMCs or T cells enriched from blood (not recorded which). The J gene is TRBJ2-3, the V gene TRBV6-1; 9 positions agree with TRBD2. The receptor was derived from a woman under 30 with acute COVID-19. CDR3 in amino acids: CASSEIAGGPSTDTQYF. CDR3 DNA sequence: TGTGCCAGCAGTGAAATCGCGGGGGGGCCGTCCACAGATACGCAGTATTTT.